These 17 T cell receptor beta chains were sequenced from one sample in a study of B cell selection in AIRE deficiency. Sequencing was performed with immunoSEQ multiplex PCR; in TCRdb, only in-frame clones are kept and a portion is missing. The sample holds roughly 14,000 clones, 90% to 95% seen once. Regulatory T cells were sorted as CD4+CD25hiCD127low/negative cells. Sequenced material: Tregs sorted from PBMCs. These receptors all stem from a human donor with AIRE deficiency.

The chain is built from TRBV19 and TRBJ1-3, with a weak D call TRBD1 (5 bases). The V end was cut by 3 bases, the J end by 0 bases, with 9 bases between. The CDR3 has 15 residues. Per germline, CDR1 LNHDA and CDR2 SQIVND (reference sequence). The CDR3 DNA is TGTGCCAGTAGTATCCCGACAGTCTCTGGAAACACCATATATTTT. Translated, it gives CASSIPTVSGNTIYF.

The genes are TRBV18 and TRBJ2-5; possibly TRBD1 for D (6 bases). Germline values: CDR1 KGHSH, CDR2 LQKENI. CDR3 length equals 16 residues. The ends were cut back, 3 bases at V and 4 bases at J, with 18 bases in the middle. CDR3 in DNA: TGTGCCAGCTCACCCCCCGAGGGAAGGGGGAGAGAGACCCAGTACTTC. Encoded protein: CASSPPEGRGRETQYF. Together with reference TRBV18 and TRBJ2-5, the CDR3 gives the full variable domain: NAGVMQNPRHLVRRRGQEARLRCSPMKGHSHVYWYRQLPEEGLKFMVYLQKENIIDESGMPKERFSAEFPKEGPSILRIQQVVRGDSAAYFCASSPPEGRGRETQYFGPGTRLLVL.

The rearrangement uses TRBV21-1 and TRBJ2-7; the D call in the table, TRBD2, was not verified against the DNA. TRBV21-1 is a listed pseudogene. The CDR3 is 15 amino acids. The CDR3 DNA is TGTGCCAGCAGCAAAGTTCTAGCGGGAATCGACGAGCAGTACTTC. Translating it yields CASSKVLAGIDEQYF.

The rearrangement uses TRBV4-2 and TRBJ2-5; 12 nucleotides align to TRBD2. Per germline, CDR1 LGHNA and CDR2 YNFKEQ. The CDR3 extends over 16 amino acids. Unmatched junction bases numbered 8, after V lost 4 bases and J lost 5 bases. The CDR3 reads CASSRTSGRPWETQYF. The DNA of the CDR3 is TGTGCCAGCAGCCGTACTAGCGGGAGGCCCTGGGAGACCCAGTACTTC.

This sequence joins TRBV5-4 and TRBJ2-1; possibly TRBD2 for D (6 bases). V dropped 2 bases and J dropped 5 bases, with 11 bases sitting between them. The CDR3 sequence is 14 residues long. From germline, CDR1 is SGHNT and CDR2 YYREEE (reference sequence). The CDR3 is CASSFQRVNNEQFF. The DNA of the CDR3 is TGTGCCAGCAGCTTTCAGCGGGTAAACAATGAGCAGTTCTTC.

CDR3 nucleotides: TGTGCCAGCAGCGAGAGAACGGGCGGAGCCGGCACAGATACGCAGTATTTT. This codes for CASSERTGGAGTDTQYF. The rearrangement links TRBV9 to TRBJ2-3; D gene unclear. CDR3 size: 17 residues. Looked up from germline, CDR1 is SGDLS and CDR2 is YYNGEE. Deletions cut 3 bases from V and 1 base from J, with 18 bases between. The full variable domain, in which reference TRBV9 and TRBJ2-3 provide the parts outside the CDR3, is DSGVTQTPKHLITATGQRVTLRCSPRSGDLSVYWYQQSLDQGLQFLIQYYNGEERAKGNILERFSAQQFPDLHSELNLSSLELGDSALYFCASSERTGGAGTDTQYFGPGTRLTVL.

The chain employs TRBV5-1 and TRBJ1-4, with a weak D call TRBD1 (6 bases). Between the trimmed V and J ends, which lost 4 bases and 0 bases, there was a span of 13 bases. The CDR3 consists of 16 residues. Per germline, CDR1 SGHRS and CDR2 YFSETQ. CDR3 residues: CASSAPGASTNEKLFF. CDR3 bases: TGCGCCAGCAGCGCCCCAGGGGCGTCAACTAATGAAAAACTGTTTTTT.

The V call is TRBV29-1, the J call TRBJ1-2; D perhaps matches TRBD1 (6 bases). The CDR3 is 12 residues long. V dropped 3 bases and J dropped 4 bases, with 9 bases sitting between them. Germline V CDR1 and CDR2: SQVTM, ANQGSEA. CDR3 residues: CSVEGGPYGYTF. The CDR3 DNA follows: TGCAGCGTTGAGGGGGGGCCCTATGGCTACACCTTC.

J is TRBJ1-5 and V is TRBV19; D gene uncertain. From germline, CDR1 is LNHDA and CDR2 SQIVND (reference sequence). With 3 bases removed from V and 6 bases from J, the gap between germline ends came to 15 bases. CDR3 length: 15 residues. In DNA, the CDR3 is TGTGCCAGTAGTATGTTAAGAGGGTTTGGTCAGCCCCAGCATTTT. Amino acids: CASSMLRGFGQPQHF.

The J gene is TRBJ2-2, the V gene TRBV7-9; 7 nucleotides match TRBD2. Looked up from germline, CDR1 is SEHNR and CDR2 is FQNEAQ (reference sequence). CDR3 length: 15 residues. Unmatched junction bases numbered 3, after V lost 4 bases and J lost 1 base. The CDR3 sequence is CASSSGTKNTGELFF. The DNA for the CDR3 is TGTGCCAGCAGCTCCGGGACTAAGAACACCGGGGAGCTGTTTTTT.

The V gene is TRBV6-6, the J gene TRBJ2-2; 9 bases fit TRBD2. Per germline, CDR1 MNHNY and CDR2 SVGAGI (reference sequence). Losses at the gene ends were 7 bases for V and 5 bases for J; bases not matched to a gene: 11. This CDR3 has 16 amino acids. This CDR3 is CASTIEIAGVTGELFF. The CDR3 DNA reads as TGTGCCAGCACCATAGAAATAGCGGGAGTTACCGGGGAGCTGTTTTTT.

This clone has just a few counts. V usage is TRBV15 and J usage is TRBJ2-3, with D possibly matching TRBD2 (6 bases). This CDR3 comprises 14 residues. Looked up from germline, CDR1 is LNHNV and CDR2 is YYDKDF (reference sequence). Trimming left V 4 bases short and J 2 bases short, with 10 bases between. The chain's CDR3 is CATSKGLVTDTQYF. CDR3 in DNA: TGTGCCACCAGCAAGGGACTTGTCACAGATACGCAGTATTTT.

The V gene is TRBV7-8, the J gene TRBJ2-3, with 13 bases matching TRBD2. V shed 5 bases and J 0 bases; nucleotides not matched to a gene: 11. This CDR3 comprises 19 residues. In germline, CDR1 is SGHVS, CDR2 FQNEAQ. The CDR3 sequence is CASSLGKLAGGLSTDTQYF. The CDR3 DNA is TGTGCCAGCAGCCTGGGGAAACTAGCGGGAGGGCTAAGCACAGATACGCAGTATTTT.

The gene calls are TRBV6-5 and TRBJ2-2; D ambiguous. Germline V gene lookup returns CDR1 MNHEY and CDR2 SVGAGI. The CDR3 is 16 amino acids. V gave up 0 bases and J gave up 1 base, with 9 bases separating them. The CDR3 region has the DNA TGTGCCAGCAGTTACTCTCGGGCGGTGAACACCGGGGAGCTGTTTTTT. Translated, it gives CASSYSRAVNTGELFF.

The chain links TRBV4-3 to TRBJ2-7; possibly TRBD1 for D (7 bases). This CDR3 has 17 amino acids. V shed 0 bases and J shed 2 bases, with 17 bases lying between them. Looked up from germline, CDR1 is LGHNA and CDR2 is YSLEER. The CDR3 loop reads CASSQDTAAGGPYEQYF. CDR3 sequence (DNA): TGCGCCAGCAGCCAAGATACGGCGGCAGGGGGGCCCTACGAGCAGTACTTC.

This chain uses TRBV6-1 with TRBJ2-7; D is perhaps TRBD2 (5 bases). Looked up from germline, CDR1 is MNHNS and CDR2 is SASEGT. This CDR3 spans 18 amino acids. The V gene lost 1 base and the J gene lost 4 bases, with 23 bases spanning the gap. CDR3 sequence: CASSEVARGKGRSYEQYF. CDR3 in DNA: TGTGCCAGCAGTGAAGTGGCTCGGGGTAAGGGTCGATCATACGAGCAGTACTTC.

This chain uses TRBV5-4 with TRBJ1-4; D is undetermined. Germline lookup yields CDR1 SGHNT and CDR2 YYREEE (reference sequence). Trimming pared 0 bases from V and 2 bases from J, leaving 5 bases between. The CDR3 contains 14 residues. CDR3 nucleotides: TGTGCCAGCAGCTTGGACCCCACTAATGAAAAACTGTTTTTT. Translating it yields CASSLDPTNEKLFF.